This T cell receptor beta chain was captured in a study of blood T cell repertoires in COVID-19. V lost 0 bases and J lost 3, with 8 bases in between. CDR1 and CDR2 (germline): MNHEY, SVGAGI. The CDR3 extends over 14 amino acids. In the authors' methods: Reference gene primer amplification gave estimated nucleated cell counts. TCRdb's copy holds only in-frame clones and misses some; the assay was immunoSEQ multiplex PCR. V, J and clone size are those of that table, while D and trimming were read from the DNA. This table holds some 150,000 clones, 70% to 90% found once. The sample taken for sequencing was peripheral blood. The rearrangement links TRBV6-5 to TRBJ1-2, with D maybe TRBD1 (6 bases). The sequence came from a woman between 55 and 75 years old with COVID-19, enrolled during active disease. The CDR3 loop is CASSYSPGDYGYTF. The CDR3 bases are TGTGCCAGCAGTTACTCGCCAGGGGACTATGGCTACACCTTC.